One sample yielded the 14 T cell receptor beta chains listed below, sequenced in a study of blood T cell repertoires in COVID-19. The assay was immunoSEQ multiplex PCR, and TCRdb's table has in-frame clones only and misses some. The sample carries about 200,000 clones, around 92% recorded once. The sample taken for sequencing was PBMCs or T cells enriched from blood (not recorded which). The receptor source for this set is a woman aged 18-35 years who had recovered from COVID-19.

The chain couples TRBV18 to TRBJ1-5; 7 nucleotides align to TRBD1. Per the germline V gene, CDR1 is KGHSH and CDR2 is LQKENI. CDR3 length: 15 amino acids. V lost 5 bases, J lost 4 bases, and 8 bases stayed unmatched. The CDR3 loop reads CASSTKGDSNQPQHF. The CDR3 DNA is TGTGCCAGCTCAACTAAAGGGGACAGTAATCAGCCCCAGCATTTT.

For this clone: A read error is possible here, since a much larger clone lies one base away. Other DNA variants within this sample encode the same CDR3. V usage is TRBV5-1 and J usage is TRBJ1-1; 9 positions agree with TRBD1. CDR3 size: 14 residues. Per the germline V gene, CDR1 is SGHRS and CDR2 is YFSETQ. J lost 4 bases, V lost 3 bases, and 4 bases had no gene match. The CDR3 DNA reads TGCGCCAGCAGCTGGGACAGGGAGGTCACTGAAGCTTTCTTT. This sequence encodes CASSWDREVTEAFF.

This clone was seen only once. This rearrangement joins TRBV5-1 to TRBJ2-2; 7 positions agree with TRBD1. In germline, CDR1 is SGHRS, CDR2 YFSETQ. The ends lost 2 bases at V and 3 bases at J; junction bases unmatched: 1. CDR3 length: 14 residues. CDR3 sequence reads: CASSFGQDTGELFF. As DNA, the CDR3 is TGCGCCAGCAGCTTCGGACAGGACACCGGGGAGCTGTTTTTT.

V usage is TRBV9 and J usage is TRBJ1-2; 9 bases fit TRBD1. Germline assignment: CDR1 SGDLS and CDR2 YYNGEE. The CDR3 totals 13 residues. Trimming at V came to 2 bases and at J to 5 bases, leaving 1 base not matched to a gene. CDR3 region: CASSVGQGYGYTF. In DNA form, the CDR3 reads TGTGCCAGCAGCGTCGGACAGGGGTATGGCTACACCTTC.

The chain combines TRBV4-1 with TRBJ2-5; TRBD2 matches at 13 bases. The junction had 4 bases not matched to a gene; V was cut back by 4 bases and J by 5 bases. This CDR3 region has 15 residues. CDR1 MGHRA and CDR2 YSYEKL come from the germline V gene. The CDR3 here is CASSLTSGGLETQYF. CDR3 nucleotide sequence: TGCGCCAGCAGCCTGACTAGCGGGGGGCTGGAGACCCAGTACTTC.

This sequence joins TRBV5-1 and TRBJ2-7; possible D gene TRBD1, 6 bases. Deletions cut 0 bases from V and 4 bases from J, with 20 bases between. This CDR3 contains 17 residues. Per the germline V gene, CDR1 is SGHRS and CDR2 is YFSETQ. Written as DNA, the CDR3 is TGCGCCAGCAGCTTGGGGACAGCCAGTCTCTTACTTTACGAGCAGTACTTC. Translated: CASSLGTASLLLYEQYF.

V usage is TRBV5-1 and J usage is TRBJ1-2; TRBD1 aligns across 9 bases. This CDR3 is built from 15 residues. Germline V gene lookup returns CDR1 SGHRS and CDR2 YFSETQ. The V segment lost 3 bases and the J segment 2 bases; nucleotides outside the gene matches: 5. CDR3 region: CASSSPGTGNYGYTF. The CDR3 nucleotides read TGCGCCAGCAGCTCTCCCGGGACAGGGAACTATGGCTACACCTTC.

The chain is built from TRBV28 and TRBJ1-4; unclear D gene. Between the trimmed V and J ends, which lost 5 bases and 10 bases, there was a span of 5 bases. Germline V gene lookup returns CDR1 MDHEN and CDR2 SYDVKM. This CDR3 spans 10 amino acids. CDR3 amino acids: CASSGSKLFF. For the CDR3, the DNA is TGTGCCAGCAGTGGCTCAAAACTGTTTTTT.

This clone has more than one count but fewer than ten. This rearrangement joins TRBV19 to TRBJ2-1; maybe TRBD2 (5 bases). Trimming took 2 bases from V and 6 from J, leaving 17 bases between them. The length of the CDR3 is 16 residues. Germline V CDR1 and CDR2: LNHDA, SQIVND (reference sequence). CDR3 in amino acids: CASSIRVGGSSNEQFF. The CDR3 coding sequence is TGTGCCAGTAGTATACGCGTTGGAGGATCAAGCAATGAGCAGTTCTTC.

The CDR3 region is CASSVEAGGPWDTQYF. CDR3 in DNA: TGTGCCAGCAGCGTGGAAGCGGGGGGGCCGTGGGATACGCAGTATTTT. This chain joins TRBV9 and TRBJ2-3, with TRBD2 matching 10 bases. CDR3 length: 16 amino acids. The germline V gene encodes CDR1 SGDLS and CDR2 YYNGEE. V was pared by 2 bases and J by 6 bases, with 9 bases of the junction left unmatched. The variable domain in full, completed from reference TRBV9 and TRBJ2-3, reads DSGVTQTPKHLITATGQRVTLRCSPRSGDLSVYWYQQSLDQGLQFLIQYYNGEERAKGNILERFSAQQFPDLHSELNLSSLELGDSALYFCASSVEAGGPWDTQYFGPGTRLTVL.

The chain joins TRBV5-1 to TRBJ1-2; a weak D match, TRBD1 (6 bases). V was trimmed by 5 bases and J by 3 bases, leaving 11 bases between them. The CDR3 has 13 residues. Per germline, CDR1 SGHRS and CDR2 YFSETQ. The CDR3, as DNA: TGCGCCAGCAGACGGGACACAGACTATGGCTACACCTTC. It is translated as CASRRDTDYGYTF.

This chain connects TRBV5-5 to TRBJ1-5; unclear D gene. Germline-derived CDR1 and CDR2 are SGHKS and YYEKEE (reference sequence). The CDR3 totals 17 residues. V shed 2 bases and J shed 1 base, with 16 bases lying between them. CDR3 DNA sequence: TGTGCCAGCAGCTTCGAGGCGCCCTTGCTCAGCAATCAGCCCCAGCATTTT. Its translation is CASSFEAPLLSNQPQHF. Looking up the rest from reference TRBV5-5 and TRBJ1-5 gives the full variable domain: DAGVTQSPTHLIKTRGQQVTLRCSPISGHKSVSWYQQVLGQGPQFIFQYYEKEERGRGNFPDRFSARQFPNYSSELNVNALLLGDSALYLCASSFEAPLLSNQPQHFGDGTRLSIL.

This clone was seen a single time. V gene TRBV3-1 (or the pseudogene TRBV3-2) combines with J gene TRBJ1-2; no clear D gene. Germline CDR1 is LGHDT and CDR2 is YNNKEL (reference sequence). The CDR3 contains 15 residues. With 0 bases removed from V and 6 bases from J, the gap between germline ends came to 14 bases. DNA for the CDR3: TGTGCCAGCAGCCAAGATGGTCAGGCACCCAATGGCTACACCTTC. Its translation is CASSQDGQAPNGYTF.

This chain joins TRBV25-1 and TRBJ1-6, with D possibly being TRBD1 (6 bases). The CDR3 spans 14 residues. Germline CDR1 reads MGHDK; CDR2 reads SYGVNS. V shed 8 bases and J shed 9 bases, with 17 bases lying between them. The CDR3 bases are TGTGCCAGCTCCAGGGGCGCGGAGGTTTCACCCCTCCACTTT. It codes for CASSRGAEVSPLHF.